This paragraph covers one TCR beta chain sequence. No antigen is known for it. This entry comes from a study of CD8+ T cells in alopecia areata. Overall study: The study gave treated patients oral tofacitinib at 5 to 10 mg twice daily.

CD4+ and CD8+ T cells were sorted from PBMCs stained for CD3, CD4 and CD8. Trimming shortened V by 10 bases and J by 1 base, and 13 bases separated the two germline ends. The CDR3 is 13 amino acids. Germline values: CDR1 ENHRY, CDR2 SYGVKD. Study outcomes and limitations: Lesional scalp displayed greater clonality than normal scalp, most notably in alopecia totalis/universalis.

Extraction and reverse transcription of RNA yielded cDNA as the sequencing template. The assay was immunoSEQ multiplex PCR, and TCRdb's table has in-frame clones only and misses some. The data contain 150,000 to 200,000 clones, 67% of them singletons. This chain links TRBV10-3 with TRBJ2-5; TRBD1 is a possible D gene (6 bases). This sample comprised CD8+ T cells sorted from blood, obtained at week 0. This TCR came from a human donor with alopecia areata. CDR3 DNA sequence: TGTGCCACTAACCGGGACATCCAAGAGACCCAGTACTTC. This codes for CATNRDIQETQYF.